These T cell receptor beta chains were read from a single sample in a study of blood T cell repertoires in COVID-19. Measured with immunoSEQ multiplex PCR; TCRdb has only the in-frame clones, and not every one. This table has tens of thousands of clones, about 81% appearing once. Specimen: peripheral blood. These TCRs come from a man over 45 with acute or convalescent COVID-19. The CDR3 runs from the conserved cysteine through the conserved F or W. The D gene is left open where the match is weak. Part of the rows lack a size; the others show once, few, many or a class for expanded clones.

clone_size	d_call	v_call	j_call	cdr3_nt	cdr3_aa
.	TRBD1	TRBV24-1	TRBJ2-2	TGTGCCACCGGGACAGAAAAAAACACCGGGGAGCTGTTTTTT	CATGTEKNTGELFF
.	TRBD1	TRBV2	TRBJ2-5	TGTGCCAGCAGTTCAACAGGGGGCCAAGAGACCCAGTACTTC	CASSSTGGQETQYF
medium-sized	TRBD1	TRBV11-2	TRBJ1-6	TGTGCCAGCAGCCCTCCCGACAGGGGTAATTCACCCCTCCACTTT	CASSPPDRGNSPLHF
.	.	TRBV7-2	TRBJ1-5	TGTGCCAGCAGCTTATTGGCAGGGGGCAATCAGCCCCAGCATTTT	CASSLLAGGNQPQHF
.	TRBD2	TRBV29-1	TRBJ2-7	TGCAGCGTTGAGAAAAGCGGGAGCTCCTACGAGCAGTACTTC	CSVEKSGSSYEQYF
once	.	TRBV5-1	TRBJ1-4	TGCGCCAGCAGCCCCCAGGGTAGTCCCAATGAAAAACTGTTTTTT	CASSPQGSPNEKLFF
.	.	TRBV28	TRBJ2-2	TGTGCCAGCAGTCCTGACTTTCCAACCGGGGAGCTGTTTTTT	CASSPDFPTGELFF
.	TRBD1	TRBV27	TRBJ1-6	TGTGCCAGCAGTCGGGGACAGGGCCCATATAATTCACCCCTCCACTTT	CASSRGQGPYNSPLHF
.	.	TRBV28	TRBJ2-1	TGTGCCAGCAGCAGGATCCGTGAGCAGTTCTTC	CASSRIREQFF
.	TRBD1	TRBV7-7	TRBJ2-7	TGTGCCAGCAGCCGGGACAGGGCGGACGAGCAGTACTTC	CASSRDRADEQYF
.	TRBD2	TRBV7-9	TRBJ2-3	TGTGCCAGCAGCGCGGGGACTAGCCGGGGGGGTACGCAGTATTTT	CASSAGTSRGGTQYF
.	.	TRBV3-1/TRBV3-2	TRBJ2-1	TGTGCCAGCAGCCAAGCACAGGGTCGGTCCTACAATGAGCAGTTCTTC	CASSQAQGRSYNEQFF
few	.	TRBV4-2	TRBJ2-2	TGTGCCAGCAGCCAAGAGATTTTGGGGCTTGGCGCCGGGGAGCTGTTTTTT	CASSQEILGLGAGELFF
.	.	TRBV3-1/TRBV3-2	TRBJ1-2	TGTGCCAGCAGCCGGGAGGGGGAGGCTGGCTACACCTTC	CASSREGEAGYTF
.	TRBD2	TRBV5-1	TRBJ2-3	TGCGCCAGCAGCTTGGCCTGGCTAGCGGGAGCTGGAGATACGCAGTATTTT	CASSLAWLAGAGDTQYF
.	.	TRBV5-1	TRBJ1-2	TGCGCCAGCAGCTTGGATGGACAGTCCCCTTATGGCTACACCTTC	CASSLDGQSPYGYTF
.	.	TRBV25-1	TRBJ1-1	TGTGCCAGCACCCCCACTCAGTGGCGCGGTACAACTGAAGCTTTCTTT	CASTPTQWRGTTEAFF
.	.	TRBV9	TRBJ2-3	TGTGCCAGCAGCGTAGGGGCAGAAAACACAGATACGCAGTATTTT	CASSVGAENTDTQYF
.	.	TRBV27	TRBJ1-6	TGTGCCAGCAGTTTATCAGGGGTGGAAGCCCTCCACTTT	CASSLSGVEALHF
.	TRBD1	TRBV2	TRBJ1-1	TGTGCCACACCCGACAGGGATTATACTGAAGCTTTCTTT	CATPDRDYTEAFF
.	TRBD1	TRBV27	TRBJ2-7	TGTGCCAGCAGTCAACAGGGGAGTAACGAGCAGTACTTC	CASSQQGSNEQYF
.	TRBD1	TRBV10-3	TRBJ2-7	TGTGCCATCAGGGGACAGGGGTCCTCCTACGAGCAGTACTTC	CAIRGQGSSYEQYF
.	.	TRBV3-1/TRBV3-2	TRBJ2-5	TGTGCCAGCACGAAGTCTGCAGGGAGGAGTAAAAGAGAGACCCAGTACTTC	CASTKSAGRSKRETQYF
.	TRBD2	TRBV10-1	TRBJ2-3	TGCGCCAGCAGAGGACTAGCGAGCACAGATACGCAGTATTTT	CASRGLASTDTQYF
.	TRBD2	TRBV15	TRBJ2-3	TGTGCCACCAGCAGAGTACTACTAGCGGGAGGGGTCACAGATACGCAGTATTTT	CATSRVLLAGGVTDTQYF
.	TRBD2	TRBV3-1/TRBV3-2	TRBJ2-2	TGTGCCAGCAGCCGCGGGACTAGCGGGAGCGAGACCGGGGAGCTGTTTTTT	CASSRGTSGSETGELFF
.	TRBD1	TRBV6-1	TRBJ2-3	TGTGCCAGCAGTGAAGCCGGGACAGGGAGCTCCTCCGCAGATACGCAGTATTTT	CASSEAGTGSSSADTQYF
.	.	TRBV5-1	TRBJ1-2	TGCGCCAGCAGCTGGGACGGACAGCTTAACTATGGCTACACCTTC	CASSWDGQLNYGYTF
.	.	TRBV5-4	TRBJ2-5	TGTGCCAGCAGCAGCATCCGGGAACAAGAGACCCAGTACTTC	CASSSIREQETQYF
.	.	TRBV6-5	TRBJ2-2	TGTGCCAGCAGTTACGATCTCGAGCGCTACACCGGGGAGCTGTTTTTT	CASSYDLERYTGELFF
.	.	TRBV30	TRBJ1-1	TGTGCCTGGACCTCACCGACAGGAGGGAACACTGAAGCTTTCTTT	CAWTSPTGGNTEAFF
.	TRBD1	TRBV5-6	TRBJ1-5	TGTGCCAGCAGCTTGTGGGACAGGGCTAATCAGCCCCAGCATTTT	CASSLWDRANQPQHF
.	TRBD1	TRBV27	TRBJ2-2	TGTGCCAGCAGCAGGACAGGGCCCGACACCGGGGAGCTGTTTTTT	CASSRTGPDTGELFF
.	TRBD2	TRBV7-8	TRBJ2-1	TGTGCCAGCAGCTTATCAAGCGGGGCTGAGCAGTTCTTC	CASSLSSGAEQFF
once	.	TRBV6-5	TRBJ2-2	TGTGCCAGCAGTTACCGCGGGGTTTATAACACCGGGGAGCTGTTTTTT	CASSYRGVYNTGELFF
.	TRBD2	TRBV9	TRBJ2-2	TGTGCCAGCAGCGTAGGTCTTAGCGGGAGGGCCAACACCGGGGAGCTGTTTTTT	CASSVGLSGRANTGELFF
once	.	TRBV5-1	TRBJ2-2	TGCGCCAGCAGCTGGAGGACGATGTCGAACACCGGGGAGCTGTTTTTT	CASSWRTMSNTGELFF
.	.	TRBV27	TRBJ1-6	TGTGCCACCAGGTCTTTTAGGGGCAGAAAGAATTCACCCCTCCACTTT	CATRSFRGRKNSPLHF
.	.	TRBV2	TRBJ2-1	TGTGCCAGCAGTGATTACAGACTAGGGGGGGCCTCGAATGAGCAGTTCTTC	CASSDYRLGGASNEQFF
.	TRBD2	TRBV6-2/TRBV6-3	TRBJ2-1	TGTGCCAGCAGTTACTCTACCGGACTAGCAGTTCACAATGAGCAGTTCTTC	CASSYSTGLAVHNEQFF
.	.	TRBV29-1	TRBJ1-1	TGCAGCGTTGAAGATAGTAGATTGGAGGGACGCTTACCGCACACTGAAGCTTTCTTT	CSVEDSRLEGRLPHTEAFF
.	TRBD1	TRBV9	TRBJ1-3	TGTGCCAGCAGCGTAACGACAGGGTCGCGAAACACCATATATTTT	CASSVTTGSRNTIYF
.	TRBD1	TRBV5-1	TRBJ2-7	TGCGCCAGCAGCTTGATAGGGGGCCGAGAGGAGCAGTACTTC	CASSLIGGREEQYF
.	TRBD1	TRBV4-1	TRBJ1-1	TGCGCCAGCAGCCACCAACAGGGGGCAGGTACTGAAGCTTTCTTT	CASSHQQGAGTEAFF
.	.	TRBV18	TRBJ1-4	TGTGCCAGCTCACCCGGGTTGACTAATGAAAAACTGTTTTTT	CASSPGLTNEKLFF
.	.	TRBV9	TRBJ2-3	TGTGCCAGCAGCGTAGATTGGAGAGATACGCAGTATTTT	CASSVDWRDTQYF